The next 20 T cell receptor beta chains were all read from a single sample in a study of T cells expressing NK-cell markers. Reprocessing the 5' RACE reads, TCRdb reports a single entry for every CDR3 protein and omits DNA. Its table lists approximately 380,000 distinct CDR3 sequences. The sequencing sample was made of blood T cells: a sorted CD56 or NKG2C T cell subset, CD4+ or CD8+ T cells, or bulk PBMC T cells (not recorded which). The receptor set was obtained from a man between 18 and 69 years old in good health.

The chain has TRBV7-2 and TRBJ2-1; TCRdb's assignment of TRBD2 cannot be checked, as there is no DNA. The V gene's germline CDR1 is SGHTA and CDR2 FQGNSA. CDR3 length: 17 amino acids. The CDR3 loop reads CASSNPGTSAVYGEQFF.

This sequence joins TRBV4-1 and TRBJ2-3; TCRdb's D gene call, TRBD2, goes unchecked for lack of DNA. Per germline, CDR1 MGHRA and CDR2 YSYEKL. This CDR3 is 16 amino acids long. The CDR3 sequence: CASSQWTSGGMDTQYF.

This chain connects TRBV7-9 to TRBJ1-2; TCRdb reports TRBD1, a call that lacks DNA to check it against. This CDR3 is built from 13 residues. Per germline, CDR1 SEHNR and CDR2 FQNEAQ (reference sequence). The chain's CDR3 is CASSRTDLYGYTF.

This chain connects TRBV7-2 to TRBJ2-2; absent DNA, TCRdb's TRBD2 call cannot be checked. Germline CDR1 and CDR2: SGHTA and FQGNSA. The CDR3 loop spans 12 amino acids. CDR3 protein: CASLLGTGELFF.

The chain combines TRBV5-6 with TRBJ1-1; lacking DNA, the TRBD1 call made by TCRdb goes unchecked. The germline CDR1 and CDR2 sequences are SGHDT and YYEEEE. The CDR3 sequence is 14 residues long. CDR3 amino acids: CASSTDRIYTEAFF.

This chain joins TRBV5-1 and TRBJ2-3. The CDR3 sequence is 14 residues long. CDR1 is SGHRS, CDR2 YFSETQ, per germline. This CDR3 is CASSPEVNTDTQYF. The whole variable domain, remainder taken from reference TRBV5-1 and TRBJ2-3, is KAGVTQTPRYLIKTRGQQVTLSCSPISGHRSVSWYQQTPGQGLQFLFEYFSETQRNKGNFPGRFSGRQFSNSRSEMNVSTLELGDSALYLCASSPEVNTDTQYFGPGTRLTVL.

This rearrangement joins TRBV24-1 to TRBJ2-1; with no DNA, the TCRdb D assignment of TRBD2 cannot be verified. CDR3 size: 16 residues. Germline V gene lookup returns CDR1 KGHDR and CDR2 SFDVKD. The CDR3: CATSDRLAGANNEQFF.

The chain recombines TRBV2 with TRBJ1-6. Germline CDR1 SNHLY, CDR2 FYNNEI. The CDR3 covers 13 residues. CDR3: CASKGGGDSPLHF.

The rearrangement joins TRBV18 to TRBJ1-2. Germline values: CDR1 KGHSH, CDR2 LQKENI. The CDR3 extends over 15 amino acids. CDR3 sequence: CASSPSQGHNYGYTF.

This rearrangement joins TRBV19 to TRBJ2-7. The CDR3 runs 13 residues. CDR1 LNHDA and CDR2 SQIVND come from the germline V gene (reference sequence). The CDR3 spells CASSESVTYEQYF. Filled out from reference TRBV19 and TRBJ2-7, the complete variable domain reads DGGITQSPKYLFRKEGQNVTLSCEQNLNHDAMYWYRQDPGQGLRLIYYSQIVNDFQKGDIAEGYSVSREKKESFPLTVTSAQKNPTAFYLCASSESVTYEQYFGPGTRLTVT.

The chain carries TRBV5-1 and TRBJ1-5; TCRdb's D call, TRBD1, is unchecked because there is no DNA. The CDR3 loop spans 15 amino acids. CDR1 SGHRS and CDR2 YFSETQ come from the germline V gene. The CDR3 reads CASSLEGSRQQPQHF.

The gene calls are TRBV2 and TRBJ2-6. The CDR3 covers 18 residues. The germline V gene encodes CDR1 SNHLY and CDR2 FYNNEI. The CDR3 here is CASTSIYGRSSGANVLTF.

The chain joins TRBV3-1 to TRBJ2-3. In germline, CDR1 is LGHDT, CDR2 YNNKEL (reference sequence). The CDR3 contains 12 residues. The CDR3 loop reads CASSQGLGTQYF.

The rearrangement uses TRBV20-1 and TRBJ2-7; the TCRdb D gene call, TRBD2, has no DNA to confirm it. CDR1 is DFQATT, CDR2 SNEGSKA, per germline (reference sequence). This CDR3 spans 14 amino acids. The CDR3 here is CSASNSGGLNEQYF.

The chain joins TRBV20-1 to TRBJ2-7; checking the TCRdb D call of TRBD1 is not possible without DNA. CDR1 is DFQATT, CDR2 SNEGSKA, per germline (reference sequence). The CDR3 is 15 residues long. CDR3 residues: CSASHAGTGNYEQYF.

The chain's CDR3 is CASSAVGGGINEQFF. The J gene is TRBJ2-1, the V gene TRBV7-8; TCRdb calls TRBD1, which cannot be checked without DNA. The V gene's germline CDR1 is SGHVS and CDR2 FQNEAQ. The CDR3 runs to 15 residues.

The chain links TRBV2 to TRBJ2-7. Germline CDR1 is SNHLY and CDR2 is FYNNEI. This CDR3 comprises 14 residues. The CDR3 loop is CASSFDRRSYEQYF.

This chain uses TRBV5-1 with TRBJ1-1; as DNA is missing, the TRBD1 call by TCRdb cannot be tested. This CDR3 has 15 residues. Per the germline V gene, CDR1 is SGHRS and CDR2 is YFSETQ. CDR3 region: CASSFSTGINTEAFF.

The gene calls are TRBV28 and TRBJ1-5; TCRdb proposes TRBD1, but this gene call is untestable without DNA. Germline CDR1 MDHEN, CDR2 SYDVKM. This CDR3 is 15 amino acids long. The CDR3 loop is CASSLRQGSNQPQHF. The full variable domain, its missing parts supplied by reference TRBV28 and TRBJ1-5, is DVKVTQSSRYLVKRTGEKVFLECVQDMDHENMFWYRQDPGLGLRLIYFSYDVKMKEKGDIPEGYSVSREKKERFSLILESASTNQTSMYLCASSLRQGSNQPQHFGDGTRLSIL.

This chain links TRBV19 with TRBJ2-1; without DNA, the TCRdb call of TRBD2 cannot be checked. Germline assignment: CDR1 LNHDA and CDR2 SQIVND (reference sequence). There are 14 residues in the CDR3. The CDR3 region is CASGPLAGYNEQFF. Using reference TRBV19 and TRBJ2-1 for the parts outside the CDR3, the full variable domain is DGGITQSPKYLFRKEGQNVTLSCEQNLNHDAMYWYRQDPGQGLRLIYYSQIVNDFQKGDIAEGYSVSREKKESFPLTVTSAQKNPTAFYLCASGPLAGYNEQFFGPGTRLTVL.